Given below is one T cell receptor (beta chain) in context. The CDR3 loop spans 16 amino acids. J was trimmed by 5 bases and V by 4 bases; bases with no gene match: 8. The germline gives CDR1 SGHVS, CDR2 FQNEAQ. Time point meaning: patch test 2, 6 weeks after DPC sensitization. The treatment was: therapeutic diphenylcyclopropenone sensitization with weekly scalp DPC. Donors, patients with alopecia ranging from 18 to 70 years old and judged suitable for DPC, provided samples. The entry originates in a study of human T cells and chemical hapten exposure. Each CDR3 protein gets one entry after TCRdb re-called the RACE reads with MiXCR. The table shows a few hundred thousand distinct CDR3 sequences, with about 6% occurring only once.

Sequenced here: whole blood, sampled in connection with sensitization to the hapten diphenylcyclopropenone (DPC). The genes are TRBV7-8 and TRBJ2-5, with 12 bases lining up with TRBD2. The receptor comes from a young woman with alopecia areata. Some clones in this sample may be carry-over from other donors' samples. Here the CDR3 DNA reads TGTGCCAGCAGCTCCCGACTAGCGGGGGAAGGGGAGACCCAGTACTTC. Translation: CASSSRLAGEGETQYF.